The source of this TCR beta chain is a study of OX40 agonist ivuxolimab in advanced cancers. Measured with immunoSEQ multiplex PCR; TCRdb has only the in-frame clones, and not every one. The table records about 73,000 clones, roughly 88% of them present only once. This material consisted of CD4+ or CD8+ T cells sorted from blood, taken in a trial of the OX40 agonist ivuxolimab. This clonotype originated in an adult with an advanced solid tumor such as melanoma, head and neck, liver or kidney cancer.

The CDR3 sequence is CASSLRQAYEQYF. CDR3 in DNA: TGTGCCAGCAGTTTACGGCAGGCCTACGAGCAGTACTTC. This chain connects TRBV27 to TRBJ2-5, with D hard to call. TRBJ2-7 explains the end of the DNA better; the J call may be wrong. Germline V lookup: CDR1 MNHEY, CDR2 SMNVEV (reference sequence). The CDR3 contains 13 residues.